This TCR beta chain was profiled in a study of blood T cells in healthy people across ages. Study findings and constraints: It was not known whether donors were CMV positive (a possible confounder of expanded clonotype changes). Strongly correlated with naive T cell percentage was TCR beta diversity. TCR beta diversity per million T cells fell roughly linearly with age.

Worth noting for this clonotype: What it binds is unknown.

Combining a sample-barcoded 5' primer with a J-beta primer mix, a second PCR ran for roughly 7 to 12 cycles. TCRdb ran MiXCR on the 5' RACE reads and lists one entry per CDR3 protein. The table has 920,000 or so distinct CDR3 sequences, around 45% seen once; the top ten hold 15% to 20%. Germline CDR1 is DFQATT and CDR2 is SNEGSKA (reference sequence). V lost 2 bases and J lost 12, with 20 bases in between. This CDR3 has 14 residues. Extraction yielded at least 5 micrograms of total RNA per sample. The sequencing input was blood. The sequence was collected from an older woman in good health. V is TRBV20-1 and J is TRBJ2-1; D may be TRBD2 (5 bases). The CDR3 loop reads CSARSTSAVRGQFF. The DNA for the CDR3 is TGCAGTGCTAGATCCACCTCAGCGGTACGTGGGCAGTTCTTC.